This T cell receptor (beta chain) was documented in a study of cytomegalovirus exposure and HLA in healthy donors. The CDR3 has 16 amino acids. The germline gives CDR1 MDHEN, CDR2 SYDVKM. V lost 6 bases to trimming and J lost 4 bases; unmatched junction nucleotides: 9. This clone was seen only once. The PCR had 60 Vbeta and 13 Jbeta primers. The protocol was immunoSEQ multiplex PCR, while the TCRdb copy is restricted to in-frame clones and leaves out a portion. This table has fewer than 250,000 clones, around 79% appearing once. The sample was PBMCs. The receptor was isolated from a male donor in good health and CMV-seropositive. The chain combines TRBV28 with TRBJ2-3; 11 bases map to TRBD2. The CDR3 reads CASSEVAGGPSDTQYF. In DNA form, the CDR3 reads TGTGCCAGCAGCGAGGTAGCGGGAGGGCCATCAGATACGCAGTATTTT.